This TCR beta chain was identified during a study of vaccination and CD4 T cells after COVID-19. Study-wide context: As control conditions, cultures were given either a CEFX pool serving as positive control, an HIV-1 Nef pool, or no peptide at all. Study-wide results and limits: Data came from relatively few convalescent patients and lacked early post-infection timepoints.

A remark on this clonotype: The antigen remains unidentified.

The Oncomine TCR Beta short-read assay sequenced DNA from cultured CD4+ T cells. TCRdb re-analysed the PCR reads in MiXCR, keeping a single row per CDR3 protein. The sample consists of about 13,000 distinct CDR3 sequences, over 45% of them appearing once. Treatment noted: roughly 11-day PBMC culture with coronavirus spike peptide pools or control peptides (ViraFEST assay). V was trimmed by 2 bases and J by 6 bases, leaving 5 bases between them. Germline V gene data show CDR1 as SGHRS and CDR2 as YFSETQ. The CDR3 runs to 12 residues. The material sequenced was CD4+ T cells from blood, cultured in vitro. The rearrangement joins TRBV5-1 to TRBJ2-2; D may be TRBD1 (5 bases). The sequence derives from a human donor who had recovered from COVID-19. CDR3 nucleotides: TGCGCCAGCAGCTTAGGGGCCGGGGAGCTGTTTTTT. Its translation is CASSLGAGELFF.